This T cell receptor beta chain was captured in a study of blood T cells in healthy people across ages. This CDR3 has 14 residues. The germline V and J ends were trimmed by 0 bases and 4 bases, with 9 bases remaining between them. Germline CDR1 PRHDT, CDR2 FYEKMQ (reference sequence). For the second PCR, which ran for roughly 7 to 11 cycles, a sample-barcoded 5' primer and a J-beta primer mix were used. One entry per CDR3 protein results from TCRdb running MiXCR on the 5' RACE reads. The top ten hold about 0.69% of the sample, which has more than 1,000,000 distinct CDR3 sequences, roughly 24% seen once. Each donor had ten milliliters of peripheral blood drawn. Each sample used at least 6 million PBMCs. The sample also formed part of further work on T cells of mothers and their children.

The material sequenced was blood. The TCR originated in a girl aged 2-10 years in good health. This sequence joins TRBV13 and TRBJ2-5; no definite D call. CDR3 sequence: CASSLGRLSETQYF. CDR3 sequence (DNA): TGTGCCAGCAGCTTAGGCCGTTTGTCAGAGACCCAGTACTTC.